This T cell receptor beta chain was recovered during a study of cytomegalovirus exposure and HLA in healthy donors. Overall study findings and caveats: In a later analysis, TCR association rates varied by HLA locus: DRB1 most, HLA-C fewest.

Both 60 Vbeta primers and 13 Jbeta primers went into the PCR. This table comes from immunoSEQ multiplex PCR, and its TCRdb copy is limited to in-frame clones, with some not included. The repertoire has over 200,000 clones, around 85% of them found once; the top ten carry 1.3%. Trimming took 4 bases from V and 3 from J; bases not matched to a gene: 10. Germline values: CDR1 SGHAT, CDR2 FQNNGV. The CDR3 totals 16 residues. As for this clone: Its cognate antigen is unknown.

The sequence was obtained from a human donor in good health. This chain links TRBV11-2 with TRBJ2-7; 9 nucleotides align to TRBD1. Sequenced sample: PBMCs. The chain's CDR3 is CASSYILGQGFYEQYF. For the CDR3, the DNA is TGTGCCAGCAGCTACATTCTAGGACAGGGGTTCTACGAGCAGTACTTC.